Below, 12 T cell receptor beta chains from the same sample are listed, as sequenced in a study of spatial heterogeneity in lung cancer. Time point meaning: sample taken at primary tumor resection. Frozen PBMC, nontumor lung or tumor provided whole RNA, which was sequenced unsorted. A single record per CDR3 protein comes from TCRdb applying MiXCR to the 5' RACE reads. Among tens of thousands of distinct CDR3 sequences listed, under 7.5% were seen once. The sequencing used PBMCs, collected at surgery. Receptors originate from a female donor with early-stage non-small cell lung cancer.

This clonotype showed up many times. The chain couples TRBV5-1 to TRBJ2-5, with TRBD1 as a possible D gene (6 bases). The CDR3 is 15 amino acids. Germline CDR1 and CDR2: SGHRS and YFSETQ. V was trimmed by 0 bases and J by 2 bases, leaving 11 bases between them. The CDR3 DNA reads TGCGCCAGCAGCTTGGCGCCAGGGGTACAAGAGACCCAGTACTTC. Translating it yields CASSLAPGVQETQYF.

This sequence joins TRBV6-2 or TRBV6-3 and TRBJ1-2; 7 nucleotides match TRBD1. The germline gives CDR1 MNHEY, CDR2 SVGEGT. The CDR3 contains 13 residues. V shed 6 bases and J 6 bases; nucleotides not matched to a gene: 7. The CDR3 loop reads CASRATGVHGYTF. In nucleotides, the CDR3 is TGTGCCAGCAGAGCTACAGGGGTGCATGGCTACACCTTC.

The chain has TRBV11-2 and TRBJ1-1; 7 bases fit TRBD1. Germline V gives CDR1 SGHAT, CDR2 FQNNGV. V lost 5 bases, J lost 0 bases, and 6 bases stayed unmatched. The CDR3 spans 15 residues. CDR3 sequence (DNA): TGTGCCAGCAGCAAACTTGGGACAGTGAACACTGAAGCTTTCTTT. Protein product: CASSKLGTVNTEAFF.

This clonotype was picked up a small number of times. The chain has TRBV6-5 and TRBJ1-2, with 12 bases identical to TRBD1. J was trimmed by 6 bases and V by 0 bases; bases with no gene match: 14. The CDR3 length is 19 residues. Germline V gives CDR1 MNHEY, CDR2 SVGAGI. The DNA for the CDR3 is TGTGCCAGCAGTTACTCGATAGGGGACAGGGGGCTAAGTAAGGATGGCTACACCTTC. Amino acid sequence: CASSYSIGDRGLSKDGYTF.

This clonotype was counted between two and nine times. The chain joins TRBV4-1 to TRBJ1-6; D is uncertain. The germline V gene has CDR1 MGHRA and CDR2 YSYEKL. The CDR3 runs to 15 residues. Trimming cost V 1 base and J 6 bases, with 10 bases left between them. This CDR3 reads CASSQGTLTNSPLHF. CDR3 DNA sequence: TGCGCCAGCAGCCAAGGGACCTTAACTAATTCACCCCTCCACTTT.

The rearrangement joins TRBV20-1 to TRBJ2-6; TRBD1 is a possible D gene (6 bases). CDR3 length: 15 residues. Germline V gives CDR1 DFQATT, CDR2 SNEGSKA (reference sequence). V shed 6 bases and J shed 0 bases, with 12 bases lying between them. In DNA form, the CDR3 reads TGCAGTGCCGATAGGACAGCCTCTGGGGCCAACGTCCTGACTTTC. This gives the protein CSADRTASGANVLTF.

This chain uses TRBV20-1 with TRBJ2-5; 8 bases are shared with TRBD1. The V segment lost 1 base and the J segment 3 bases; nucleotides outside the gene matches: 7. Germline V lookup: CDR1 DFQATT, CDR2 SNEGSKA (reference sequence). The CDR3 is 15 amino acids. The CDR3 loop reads CSARGFGTGEETQYF. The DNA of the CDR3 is TGCAGTGCTAGAGGCTTCGGGACAGGTGAAGAGACCCAGTACTTC.

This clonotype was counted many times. Here the CDR3 reads CASSFRGQGNEQFF. In nucleotides, the CDR3 is TGTGCCAGCAGCTTTAGGGGGCAAGGCAATGAGCAGTTCTTC. V is TRBV11-1 and J is TRBJ2-1, with 7 bases fitting TRBD1. Trimming cost V 3 bases and J 6 bases; bases outside gene matches: 5. This CDR3 is 14 amino acids long. CDR1 SGHAT and CDR2 FQDESV come from the germline V gene (reference sequence).

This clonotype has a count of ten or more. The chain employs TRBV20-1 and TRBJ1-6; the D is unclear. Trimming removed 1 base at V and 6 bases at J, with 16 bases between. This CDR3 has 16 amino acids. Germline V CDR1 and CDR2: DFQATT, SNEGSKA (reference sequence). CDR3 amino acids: CSARVQENVSNSPLHF. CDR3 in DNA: TGCAGTGCTAGAGTTCAGGAGAACGTCTCTAATTCACCCCTCCACTTT.

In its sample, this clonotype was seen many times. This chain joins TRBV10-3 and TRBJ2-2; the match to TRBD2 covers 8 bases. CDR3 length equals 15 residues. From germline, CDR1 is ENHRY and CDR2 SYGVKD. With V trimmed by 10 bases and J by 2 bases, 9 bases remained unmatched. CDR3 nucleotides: TGTGCCAAGGCCAATCGGGGGGGCAACACCGGGGAGCTGTTTTTT. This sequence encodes CAKANRGGNTGELFF.

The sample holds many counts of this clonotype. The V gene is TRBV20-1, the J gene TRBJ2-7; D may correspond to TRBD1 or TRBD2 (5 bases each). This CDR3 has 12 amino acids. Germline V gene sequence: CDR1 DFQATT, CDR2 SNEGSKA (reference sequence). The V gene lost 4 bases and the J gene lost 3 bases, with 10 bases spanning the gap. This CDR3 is CSAMGGGYEQYF. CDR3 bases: TGCAGTGCTATGGGTGGGGGCTACGAGCAGTACTTC.

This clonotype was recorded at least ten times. The CDR3 spells CASSTIAGEGETQYF. CDR3 nucleotide sequence: TGTGCCAGCAGCACGATAGCGGGGGAAGGAGAGACCCAGTACTTC. This rearrangement joins TRBV7-9 to TRBJ2-5; 9 nucleotides agree with TRBD2. V shed 5 bases and J 4 bases; nucleotides not matched to a gene: 8. The length of the CDR3 is 15 residues. CDR1 is SEHNR and CDR2 is FQNEAQ in the germline V gene (reference sequence).